This entry lists 24 T cell receptor beta chains sequenced from one sample in a study of CD8 T cells in ankylosing spondylitis. Regarding the study as a whole: A TCR beta motif of roughly 8 highly homologous variants appeared characteristic of ankylosing spondylitis blood.

TCRdb independently ran MiXCR on the 5' RACE reads; one entry per CDR3 protein. The table lists some 240,000 distinct CDR3 sequences, about 6.7% of them singletons. These receptors' targets are unknown. Sequenced input: blood, either unsorted or a sorted T cell fraction (not recorded which). These receptors were obtained from a male donor with ankylosing spondylitis.

The chain's CDR3 is CASREGSYNEQFF. CDR3 sequence (DNA): TGTGCCAGCAGGGAAGGCTCCTACAATGAGCAGTTCTTC. V and J are TRBV27 and TRBJ2-1; D unclear. The germline V gene has CDR1 MNHEY and CDR2 SMNVEV (reference sequence). Deletions cut 6 bases from V and 0 bases from J, with 6 bases between. This CDR3 has 13 residues.

In this sample, this clonotype turned up many times. The chain couples TRBV4-1 to TRBJ2-5, with 9 bases identical to TRBD2. Germline V gene sequence: CDR1 MGHRA, CDR2 YSYEKL. This CDR3 is 17 amino acids long. The V gene end was trimmed by 4 bases and the J gene end by 0 bases; junction bases not matched to a gene: 9. The CDR3 sequence is CASSPYLTSGDQETQYF. CDR3 DNA: TGCGCCAGCAGCCCCTATCTGACTAGCGGCGACCAAGAGACCCAGTACTTC.

This clonotype was seen repeatedly, ten times or more. The CDR3 DNA reads TGTGCCAGCAGTTACTCGGCAGGGGCATACAATGAGCAGTTCTTC. Amino acid sequence: CASSYSAGAYNEQFF. The rearrangement links TRBV6-5 to TRBJ2-1, with a tentative D call TRBD1 (6 bases). The CDR3 runs 15 residues. CDR1 is MNHEY and CDR2 is SVGAGI in the germline V gene. Trimming shortened V by 0 bases and J by 4 bases, and 10 bases separated the two germline ends.

This chain links TRBV20-1 with TRBJ2-7; D might be TRBD1 (5 bases). This CDR3 comprises 16 residues. Looked up from germline, CDR1 is DFQATT and CDR2 is SNEGSKA (reference sequence). Trimming shortened V by 2 bases and J by 0 bases, and 17 bases separated the two germline ends. CDR3: CSARNFGAGSSYEQYF. The CDR3 DNA is TGCAGTGCTAGAAATTTCGGAGCAGGGTCCTCCTACGAGCAGTACTTC.

This clonotype has just a few counts. This chain's CDR3 is CASSQTSDQKETQYF. CDR3 DNA sequence: TGTGCCAGCAGCCAAACTAGCGACCAGAAAGAGACCCAGTACTTC. This sequence joins TRBV7-8 and TRBJ2-5; 7 bases map to TRBD2. Germline V gene sequence: CDR1 SGHVS, CDR2 FQNEAQ. The CDR3 contains 15 residues. V shed 5 bases, J shed 3 bases, and the junction held 9 bases outside the gene matches.

This clonotype was observed at least ten times. This chain connects TRBV7-9 to TRBJ2-5; D is undetermined. The V gene's germline CDR1 is SEHNR and CDR2 FQNEAQ (reference sequence). There are 13 residues in the CDR3. V was shortened by 4 bases and J by 3 bases, with 9 bases between the two germline ends. The CDR3 region has the DNA TGTGCCAGCAGCTCCCTTGGCGAAGAGACCCAGTACTTC. Translating it yields CASSSLGEETQYF.

This sequence joins TRBV11-2 and TRBJ1-2; no reliable D call. This CDR3 is built from 15 residues. Germline V gives CDR1 SGHAT, CDR2 FQNNGV. V lost 1 base, J lost 4 bases, and 13 bases lay in between. In nucleotides, the CDR3 is TGTGCCAGCAGCTTAGGGGTTATAACGGCCTATGGCTACACCTTC. Translating gives CASSLGVITAYGYTF. Using reference TRBV11-2 and TRBJ1-2 for the parts outside the CDR3, the full variable domain is EAGVAQSPRYKIIEKRQSVAFWCNPISGHATLYWYQQILGQGPKLLIQFQNNGVVDDSQLPKDRFSAERLKGVDSTLKIQPAKLEDSAVYLCASSLGVITAYGYTFGSGTRLTVV.

This clonotype has a count of ten or more. The rearrangement uses TRBV7-9 and TRBJ2-1; D is uncertain. V shed 4 bases and J shed 7 bases, with 11 bases lying between them. The CDR3 totals 13 residues. In germline, CDR1 is SEHNR, CDR2 FQNEAQ (reference sequence). The CDR3 region is CASSSLVRNEQFF. The CDR3 DNA follows: TGTGCCAGCAGCTCCTTGGTTAGGAATGAGCAGTTCTTC.

V is TRBV11-2 and J is TRBJ2-5, with TRBD2 as a possible D gene (6 bases). Germline V gives CDR1 SGHAT, CDR2 FQNNGV. Trimming removed 4 bases at V and 0 bases at J, with 12 bases between. There are 15 residues in the CDR3. DNA of the CDR3: TGTGCCAGCAGCTCTTGGGAGGTGAACCAAGAGACCCAGTACTTC. Residues: CASSSWEVNQETQYF.

This chain links TRBV5-6 with TRBJ2-1; 7 nucleotides match TRBD2. The trim removed 9 bases at V and 5 bases at J, leaving 11 bases unmatched. The CDR3 covers 14 residues. Germline loops: CDR1 SGHDT, CDR2 YYEEEE. The CDR3 nucleotides are TGTGCCATGGGCCCCGGGGGGTCCCACAATGAGCAGTTCTTC. It encodes CAMGPGGSHNEQFF.

The chain combines TRBV27 with TRBJ1-1, with unresolved D. Germline values: CDR1 MNHEY, CDR2 SMNVEV (reference sequence). V lost 4 bases, J lost 2 bases, and 8 bases lay in between. The length of the CDR3 is 13 residues. The CDR3 loop is CASSWGSNTEAFF. In DNA form, the CDR3 reads TGTGCCAGCAGTTGGGGATCTAACACTGAAGCTTTCTTT.

The rearrangement uses TRBV6-2 or TRBV6-3 and TRBJ2-1; 8 bases agree with TRBD2. The CDR3 contains 15 residues. Germline values: CDR1 MNHEY, CDR2 SVGEGT. V was pared by 6 bases and J by 5 bases, with 9 bases of the junction left unmatched. The chain's CDR3 is CASRPPGTRNNEQFF. The CDR3 DNA sequence: TGTGCCAGCAGACCCCCCGGGACTAGGAACAATGAGCAGTTCTTC.

In this sample, this clonotype turned up a few times. The chain links TRBV6-5 to TRBJ2-7, with D maybe TRBD1 (6 bases). Trimming removed 2 bases at V and 3 bases at J, with 14 bases between. The V gene's germline CDR1 is MNHEY and CDR2 SVGAGI. CDR3 length: 15 amino acids. The DNA for the CDR3 is TGTGCCAGCAGTTACGGCAGGGGAATCATCTACGAGCAGTACTTC. Amino acid sequence: CASSYGRGIIYEQYF.

This clonotype showed up many times. The V and J genes are TRBV24-1 and TRBJ2-1, with 16 nucleotides matching TRBD2. This CDR3 spans 18 amino acids. Looked up from germline, CDR1 is KGHDR and CDR2 is SFDVKD. Trimming removed 2 bases from V and 4 bases from J; junction bases left unmatched: 4. In nucleotides, the CDR3 is TGTGCCACCAGTGATTCCGGGACTAGCGGGAGGGCGTACAATGAGCAGTTCTTC. This encodes CATSDSGTSGRAYNEQFF.

This clonotype appeared many times. CDR3 sequence: CASSHGRTDTQYF. For the CDR3, the DNA is TGCGCCAGCAGCCACGGACGGACAGATACGCAGTATTTT. The V call is TRBV4-3, the J call TRBJ2-3; unclear D gene. Germline V gene data show CDR1 as LGHNA and CDR2 as YSLEER. Trimming took 3 bases from V and 3 from J, leaving 7 bases between them. This CDR3 comprises 13 residues.

This clonotype was picked up many times. The chain recombines TRBV12-3 or TRBV12-4 with TRBJ2-7; D possibly corresponds to TRBD1 (7 bases). This CDR3 comprises 14 residues. The V gene lost 3 bases and the J gene lost 4 bases, with 13 bases spanning the gap. CDR3 nucleotides: TGTGCCAGCAGTTTTACGGCAGGGGGGTACGAGCAGTACTTC. Amino acids: CASSFTAGGYEQYF.

The sample holds a few counts of this clonotype. V usage is TRBV19 and J usage is TRBJ1-5; D is unclear. The length of the CDR3 is 13 residues. V was clipped by 7 bases and J by 6 bases, with 13 bases between them. Germline V CDR1 and CDR2: LNHDA, SQIVND (reference sequence). The CDR3 region has the DNA TGTGCCAGTACCCTGATGTCCGGTCAGCCCCAGCATTTT. Its protein product is CASTLMSGQPQHF.

The chain links TRBV4-1 to TRBJ1-4; D gene ambiguous. V was shortened by 3 bases and J by 7 bases, with 15 bases between the two germline ends. Germline CDR1 is MGHRA and CDR2 is YSYEKL. This CDR3 has 15 residues. DNA of the CDR3: TGCGCCAGCAGCCACCGCCTAAGTGGATTTGAAAAACTGTTTTTT. Translated, it gives CASSHRLSGFEKLFF.

Many counts were recorded for this clonotype. The chain carries TRBV11-2 and TRBJ2-7, with a possible D match to TRBD2 (6 bases). The germline gives CDR1 SGHAT, CDR2 FQNNGV. CDR3 length: 14 amino acids. V lost 3 bases and J lost 2, with 11 bases in between. CDR3 loop: CASSFSLAAYEQYF. Written as DNA, the CDR3 is TGTGCCAGCAGCTTTTCGTTAGCGGCCTACGAGCAGTACTTC.

This clonotype showed up just a few times. The V and J genes are TRBV27 and TRBJ2-1; TRBD2 aligns across 8 bases. This CDR3 contains 14 residues. Germline CDR1 is MNHEY and CDR2 is SMNVEV (reference sequence). V shed 7 bases and J 2 bases; nucleotides not matched to a gene: 4. The CDR3 bases are TGTGCCAGCACGAACGGGGGGGCCTACAATGAGCAGTTCTTC. It yields the protein CASTNGGAYNEQFF.

This clonotype was detected ten times or more. This chain connects TRBV5-6 to TRBJ2-1; D not resolved. This CDR3 contains 14 residues. Germline CDR1 and CDR2: SGHDT and YYEEEE. Trimming took off 1 base at V and 6 bases at J, with 11 bases between the two ends. CDR3 bases: TGTGCCAGCAGCTTGTCGTGGGCCGGCAATGAGCAGTTCTTC. It codes for CASSLSWAGNEQFF.

The sample holds many counts of this clonotype. The rearrangement uses TRBV20-1 and TRBJ2-7, with D possibly matching TRBD2 (6 bases). Germline V gives CDR1 DFQATT, CDR2 SNEGSKA (reference sequence). The CDR3 loop spans 14 amino acids. The V gene lost 0 bases and the J gene lost 2 bases, with 11 bases spanning the gap. The CDR3 here is CSAREIGGAYEQYF. CDR3 coding DNA: TGCAGTGCTAGAGAGATCGGCGGGGCCTACGAGCAGTACTTC.

The V call is TRBV6-4, the J call TRBJ2-3; D perhaps matches TRBD2 (5 bases). V was trimmed by 0 bases and J by 4 bases, leaving 14 bases between them. The V gene's germline CDR1 is MRHNA and CDR2 SNTAGT. The CDR3 loop spans 16 amino acids. The CDR3 DNA is TGTGCCAGCAGTGACTCGATAGCGTCGGGGTCAGATACGCAGTATTTT. It yields the protein CASSDSIASGSDTQYF.

About this clonotype itself: This may stem from a read error, because a much larger clone lies one nucleotide away. The rearrangement joins TRBV12-3 or TRBV12-4 to TRBJ2-4; D is unresolved. This CDR3 has 13 amino acids. The CDR3 spells CASSSLKGNMQYF. The DNA of the CDR3 is TGTGCCAGCAGTTCCCTCAAGGGAAACATGCAGTACTTC.